These 10 T cell receptor beta chains came from one sample sequenced in a study of blood T cell repertoires in COVID-19. Sequencing was performed with immunoSEQ multiplex PCR; in TCRdb, only in-frame clones are kept and a portion is missing. The table records roughly 300,000 clones, 65% to 90% of them present only once. Input material: peripheral blood. The receptor set was obtained from a woman in her sixties with active or convalescent COVID-19.

The chain has TRBV27 and TRBJ2-1; the match to TRBD2 covers 11 bases. The germline CDR1 and CDR2 sequences are MNHEY and SMNVEV (reference sequence). This CDR3 comprises 15 residues. Germline trimming cut 6 bases from V and 4 bases from J; bases unmatched to any gene: 5. CDR3 nucleotides: TGTGCCAGCAGGCGTACTAGCGGGGGATACAATGAGCAGTTCTTC. It specifies CASRRTSGGYNEQFF.

The rearrangement joins TRBV5-1 to TRBJ2-4; 16 bases align to TRBD2. J gave up 1 base and V 4 bases, and 5 bases lay outside the gene matches. The CDR3 sequence is 18 residues long. Germline assignment: CDR1 SGHRS and CDR2 YFSETQ. As DNA, the CDR3 is TGCGCCAGCAGCGCGGGACTAGCGGGGGGGCCGGCCAAAAACATTCAGTACTTC. Translated: CASSAGLAGGPAKNIQYF.

This clone was counted once. The V gene is TRBV28, the J gene TRBJ1-2; TRBD1 might be the D (6 bases). The V end lost 2 bases, the J end lost 2 bases, and 9 bases lay between the germline ends. The V gene's germline CDR1 is MDHEN and CDR2 SYDVKM. The CDR3 sequence is 14 residues long. Here the CDR3 reads CASSLPGANYGYTF. CDR3 bases: TGTGCCAGCAGTTTACCAGGGGCAAACTATGGCTACACCTTC.

This clone has a single count. The chain is built from TRBV4-2 and TRBJ2-3, with no clear D. The germline V gene encodes CDR1 LGHNA and CDR2 YNFKEQ. The CDR3 has 15 amino acids. V gave up 0 bases and J gave up 6 bases, with 13 bases separating them. The CDR3 is CASSQDLASLDTQYF. CDR3 nucleotide sequence: TGTGCCAGCAGCCAAGATCTCGCTAGTCTCGATACGCAGTATTTT.

The chain joins TRBV15 to TRBJ1-1; D gene uncertain. From germline, CDR1 is LNHNV and CDR2 YYDKDF (reference sequence). This CDR3 contains 13 residues. Trimming stripped 10 bases from V and 1 base from J, with 13 bases between. CDR3 sequence (DNA): TGTGCCATCCGACCACGAGGGAACACTGAAGCTTTCTTT. Protein product: CAIRPRGNTEAFF.

The chain's CDR3 is CASSVDGQGVGGYTF. The CDR3 DNA reads as TGTGCCAGCAGTGTCGACGGACAGGGTGTCGGCGGCTACACCTTC. V usage is TRBV2 and J usage is TRBJ1-2; 8 nucleotides match TRBD1. In germline, CDR1 is SNHLY, CDR2 FYNNEI. V shed 4 bases, J shed 8 bases, and the junction held 12 bases outside the gene matches. CDR3 size: 15 residues.

The chain uses TRBV4-3 and TRBJ1-5; 9 bases map to TRBD1. Germline V gene data show CDR1 as LGHNA and CDR2 as YSLEER. V was pared by 4 bases and J by 2 bases, with 9 bases of the junction left unmatched. There are 17 residues in the CDR3. This chain's CDR3 is CASSLNPGQGGNQPQHF. CDR3 in DNA: TGCGCCAGCAGCCTAAACCCGGGACAGGGAGGCAATCAGCCCCAGCATTTT.

The rearrangement joins TRBV10-3 to TRBJ2-7; 9 bases match TRBD1. CDR1 and CDR2 from the germline V gene are ENHRY and SYGVKD. V was pared by 6 bases and J by 5 bases, with 8 bases of the junction left unmatched. CDR3 size: 14 residues. CDR3 coding DNA: TGTGCCATCAGGAAGTCCCGGGACAGGGACGAGCAGTACTTC. Encoded protein: CAIRKSRDRDEQYF.

This chain connects TRBV6-6 to TRBJ1-5; 11 bases line up with TRBD1. After removal of 6 bases from V and 2 bases from J, the junction contained 3 bases not matched to a gene. CDR3 length: 15 residues. Per the germline V gene, CDR1 is MNHNY and CDR2 is SVGAGI (reference sequence). CDR3 coding DNA: TGTGCCAGCAGGGGGACAGGGGGTGGCAATCAGCCCCAGCATTTT. Its translation: CASRGTGGGNQPQHF.

The V call is TRBV5-5, the J call TRBJ2-7; no definite D call. The CDR3 is made up of 12 amino acids. The germline V and J ends were trimmed by 2 bases and 6 bases, with 9 bases remaining between them. CDR1 is SGHKS and CDR2 is YYEKEE in the germline V gene (reference sequence). CDR3 in DNA: TGTGCCAGCAGCTTAGTAGAAGTCGAGCAGTACTTC. This gives the protein CASSLVEVEQYF.